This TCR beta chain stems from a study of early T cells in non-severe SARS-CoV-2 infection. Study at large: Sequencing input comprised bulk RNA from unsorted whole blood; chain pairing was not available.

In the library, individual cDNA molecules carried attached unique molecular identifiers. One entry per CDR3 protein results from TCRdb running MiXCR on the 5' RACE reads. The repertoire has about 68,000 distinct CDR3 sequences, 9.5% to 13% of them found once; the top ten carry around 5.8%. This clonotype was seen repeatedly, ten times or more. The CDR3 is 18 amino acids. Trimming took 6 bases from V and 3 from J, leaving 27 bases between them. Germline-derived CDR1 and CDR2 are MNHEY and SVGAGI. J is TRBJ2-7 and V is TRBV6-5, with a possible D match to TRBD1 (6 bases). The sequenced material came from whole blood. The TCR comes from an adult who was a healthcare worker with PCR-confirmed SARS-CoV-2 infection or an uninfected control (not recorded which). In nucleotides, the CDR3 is TGTGCCAGCAGCCGAACCGGGACAACCAACTCCCTCTACTACGAGCAGTACTTC. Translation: CASSRTGTTNSLYYEQYF.